Reported below is one TCR beta chain. Per the authors' pipeline: Nucleated cell number was recorded as an estimate derived from reference gene primer amplification. Data came from immunoSEQ multiplex PCR; TCRdb stores just in-frame clones and leaves some out. Clone size and the V and J calls come from that table; the DNA yielded D and trimming. In the table there are roughly 9,900 clones, roughly 81% of which are singletons. The data belong to a study of blood T cell repertoires in COVID-19. On the study more broadly: Some COVID-19 samples were acute and others convalescent; all came from the United States, Italy and Spain. T cells, B-cell-depleted T cells, or PBMCs supplied cDNA or gDNA.

V was cut by 5 bases and J by 0 bases, with 16 bases left in between. Per the germline V gene, CDR1 is SGHNT and CDR2 is YENEEA. The CDR3 has 16 residues. The chain links TRBV11-3 to TRBJ1-1, with D possibly TRBD1 on 5 matching bases. Sequencing used peripheral blood. This receptor was obtained from a man aged 60-69 years with active COVID-19. The chain's CDR3 is CASSRGSQVMNTEAFF. The CDR3 nucleotides are TGTGCCAGCAGCCGTGGTTCACAGGTAATGAACACTGAAGCTTTCTTT.